This entry concerns a single T cell receptor beta chain. Enrollees, about 18 to 90 years old, lived in 24 US areas. In the original analysis: Scientists estimated how many nucleated cells there were by amplifying reference gene primers. Here immunoSEQ multiplex PCR was the method, and the copy in TCRdb shows in-frame clones only, minus some. V and J calls plus clone size are reproduced from that table; the DNA served to infer D and trimming. The data hold about 280,000 clones, with around 89% observed a single time. The entry originates in a study of blood T cell repertoires in COVID-19. Study context: The United States, Italy and Spain supplied acute and convalescent COVID-19 samples.

Sequenced input: PBMCs or T cells enriched from blood (not recorded which). The origin of this receptor is a woman between 18 and 29 years old with acute COVID-19.

The CDR3: CASSEPDFTYEQYF. DNA for the CDR3: TGTGCCAGCAGTGAACCAGACTTCACCTACGAGCAGTACTTC. The rearrangement uses TRBV6-1 and TRBJ2-7, with D hard to call. Germline V lookup: CDR1 MNHNS, CDR2 SASEGT. V was cut by 2 bases and J by 2 bases, with 10 bases left in between. This CDR3 is 14 amino acids long.